Sequencing of this TCR beta chain was carried out in a study of tumor-infiltrating lymphocytes in glioblastoma multiforme. Study results and limitations: The TCR and somatic mutation analysis included just one glioblastoma patient. Detected clone frequencies may not reflect cell counts, being RNA-based.

Points on this clonotype: The antigen is not known. One junction end disagrees with the germline gene, perhaps due to a read error.

TCRB libraries came from RNA via three nested multiplex PCR rounds. Unique molecular identifiers were not described for the libraries. Each CDR3 protein is one row after TCRdb ran MiXCR on the multiplex PCR reads. The sample carries almost 20,000 distinct CDR3 sequences, just under 70% recorded once. Germline V gene lookup returns CDR1 SGHNT and CDR2 YENEEA. The CDR3 contains 14 residues. The specimen was peripheral blood. The chain carries TRBV11-3 and TRBJ2-5, with a weak D call TRBD2 (6 bases). The receptor was derived from a male donor with glioblastoma. In DNA, the CDR3 is TGTGCCAGCAAGACCGGAGGGCTGGTGGAGACCCACTACTTC. This translates into CASKTGGLVETHYF.